This T cell receptor beta chain was found in a study of PD-1 blockade in classical Hodgkin lymphoma. On the study more broadly: Patients were infused with nivolumab 3 mg/kg every 2 weeks. Study observations and caveats: CD4+ but not CD8+ TCR diversity rose significantly by C4D1. Newly diagnosed patients had diversity similar to the baseline diversity of complete responders.

The CDR3 loop spans 15 amino acids. V lost 5 bases and J lost 4; bases outside the gene matches: 7. CDR1 and CDR2 (germline): SGHVS, FNYEAQ. Of note for this clone: The antigen is undetermined.

Profiling relied on immunoSEQ multiplex PCR, and the TCRdb table lists in-frame clones only, not all of them. In the table there are approximately 25,000 clones, about 74% of which are singletons. Patients all relapsed after autologous stem cell transplantation, and there was variation in brentuximab vedotin exposure. Complete response, partial response or progressive disease were the best responses. Here the sequenced sample was peripheral blood mononuclear cells (PBMCs), taken before the second cycle of nivolumab. V gene TRBV7-6 combines with J gene TRBJ2-5; 10 bases map to TRBD2. The sequence was collected from a human donor with classical Hodgkin lymphoma. CDR3 nucleotide sequence: TGTGCCAGCAGCCCGACTAGCGGGCTTGGAGAGACCCAGTACTTC. It is translated as CASSPTSGLGETQYF.